The next 28 T cell receptor beta chains were all read from a single sample in a study of T-cell reconstitution after alpha-beta-depleted transplantation in children. Preparation of the TCRbeta library was carried out with unique molecular identifiers. One entry per CDR3 protein results from TCRdb running MiXCR on the PCR reads. The sample holds a few hundred thousand distinct CDR3 sequences, approximately 9.7% seen once. Sequenced here: PBMCs from the stem cell graft donor, sampled from the stem cell graft. The receptors originated from a human donor who donated a stem cell graft to a child with SCID.

At least ten counts were recorded for this clonotype. The chain recombines TRBV7-2 with TRBJ1-2; D is uncertain. The V end lost 5 bases, the J end lost 4 bases, and 11 bases lay between the germline ends. This CDR3 has 13 residues. CDR1 and CDR2 (germline): SGHTA, FQGNSA. The CDR3 DNA reads as TGTGCCAGCAGCCTCCCAGCGTCCTATGGCTACACCTTC. The encoded protein is CASSLPASYGYTF.

A remark on this clonotype: A read error is possible here, since a much larger clone lies one base away. V and J are TRBV2 and TRBJ1-2, with unresolved D. Germline lookup yields CDR1 SNHLY and CDR2 FYNNEI. This CDR3 region has 13 residues. The DNA of the CDR3 is TGTGCCAGCAGTGAACAAGAATACTATGGCGACACCTTC. Amino acid sequence: CASSEQEYYGDTF.

Many counts were recorded for this clonotype. One end of the junction is discordant with germline, which a read error may explain. The J gene is TRBJ1-4, the V gene TRBV28; D might be TRBD1 (6 bases). The CDR3 loop spans 14 amino acids. CDR1 MDHEN and CDR2 SYDVKM come from the germline V gene. The CDR3 coding sequence is TGCGCCAGCAGCTTGACAGGCGGGGGTGAAAAACTGTTTTTT. It is translated as CASSLTGGGEKLFF.

This clonotype came up many times. The V and J genes are TRBV5-1 and TRBJ2-1; TRBD1 aligns across 7 bases. This CDR3 has 15 residues. The germline V gene has CDR1 SGHRS and CDR2 YFSETQ. J was trimmed by 5 bases and V by 0 bases; bases with no gene match: 5. CDR3 in amino acids: CASSLVGQKNNEQFF. CDR3 sequence (DNA): TGCGCCAGCAGCTTGGTGGGACAGAAAAACAATGAGCAGTTCTTC.

Worth noting for this clonotype: A much larger clone differs by one base, so this may be a read error. The V and J genes are TRBV5-3 and TRBJ2-1; D may be TRBD2 (5 bases). TRBV5-3 has ORF status, its function being uncertain. The CDR3 spans 16 residues. The CDR3 region is CAINPREWLSNNEQFF. In DNA form, the CDR3 reads TGTGCCATCAACCCGAGGGAGTGGCTCTCCAACAATGAGCAGTTCTTC.

The rearrangement uses TRBV6-5 and TRBJ2-1; 9 positions match TRBD1. J was trimmed by 7 bases and V by 3 bases; bases with no gene match: 4. This CDR3 spans 14 amino acids. Germline V gene data show CDR1 as MNHEY and CDR2 as SVGAGI. The chain's CDR3 is CASSYWDRVNEQFF. The CDR3 region has the DNA TGTGCCAGCAGTTATTGGGACAGGGTGAATGAGCAGTTCTTC.

This clonotype was seen ten or more times. The chain combines TRBV5-1 with TRBJ2-1; 11 nucleotides match TRBD2. CDR1 is SGHRS, CDR2 YFSETQ, per germline. With V trimmed by 5 bases and J by 5 bases, 9 bases remained unmatched. The CDR3 covers 16 residues. This CDR3 reads CASRHRIAGGDNEQFF. The CDR3 bases are TGCGCCAGCAGACACCGAATAGCGGGAGGGGACAATGAGCAGTTCTTC.

This chain connects TRBV5-1 to TRBJ1-1; D call uncertain. Germline loops: CDR1 SGHRS, CDR2 YFSETQ. The CDR3 consists of 14 residues. V was cut by 1 base and J by 2 bases, with 9 bases left in between. In nucleotides, the CDR3 is TGCGCCAGCAGCTTGTGGCAGATAAACACTGAAGCTTTCTTT. Protein: CASSLWQINTEAFF.

This clonotype was recorded many times. J is TRBJ2-5 and V is TRBV25-1; 8 nucleotides agree with TRBD2. Germline CDR1 is MGHDK and CDR2 is SYGVNS. J lost 5 bases, V lost 7 bases, and 9 bases had no gene match. The CDR3 sequence is 14 residues long. CDR3 sequence: CASTPRGGPETQYF. The CDR3 DNA reads TGTGCCAGCACTCCACGGGGGGGTCCCGAGACCCAGTACTTC.

This clonotype was seen a handful of times. The chain recombines TRBV6-5 with TRBJ2-1, with D hard to call. The germline V and J ends were trimmed by 8 bases and 0 bases, with 14 bases remaining between them. The CDR3 is made up of 15 amino acids. Germline V gene sequence: CDR1 MNHEY, CDR2 SVGAGI. CDR3 sequence reads: CASGHLRISYNEQFF. The CDR3 DNA reads TGTGCCAGCGGTCACCTCCGGATCTCCTACAATGAGCAGTTCTTC.

This clonotype was recorded at least ten times. V and J are TRBV6-5 and TRBJ1-2; possible D gene TRBD1, 5 bases. V was trimmed by 5 bases and J by 1 base, leaving 14 bases between them. This CDR3 comprises 15 residues. Germline V gene sequence: CDR1 MNHEY, CDR2 SVGAGI. The CDR3 coding sequence is TGTGCCAGCAGTACCTCAGGGCCCGTTAACTATGGCTACACCTTC. It codes for CASSTSGPVNYGYTF.

This clonotype was seen many times. V is TRBV5-1 and J is TRBJ1-6, with 7 bases that match TRBD1. Germline lookup yields CDR1 SGHRS and CDR2 YFSETQ. The CDR3 is 15 residues long. V was clipped by 4 bases and J by 7 bases; unmatched bases: 8. CDR3 DNA: TGCGCCAGCAGCGCCACAGGGGTGAGGAATTCACCCCTCCACTTT. Translated, it gives CASSATGVRNSPLHF.

There are many counts of this clonotype. The V gene is TRBV4-3, the J gene TRBJ2-7, with 10 bases identical to TRBD2. Germline loops: CDR1 LGHNA, CDR2 YSLEER. With V trimmed by 0 bases and J by 2 bases, 4 bases remained unmatched. CDR3 length equals 16 residues. CDR3 bases: TGCGCCAGCAGCCAAGATCTAGCGGGGGTAACCTACGAGCAGTACTTC. This encodes CASSQDLAGVTYEQYF.

In this sample, this clonotype turned up many times. The chain has TRBV6-5 and TRBJ2-7; possible D gene TRBD1, 6 bases. The CDR3 is made up of 16 amino acids. The germline V gene encodes CDR1 MNHEY and CDR2 SVGAGI. Trimming shortened V by 4 bases and J by 2 bases, and 18 bases separated the two germline ends. The CDR3: CASSSILRGGPYEQYF. CDR3 bases: TGTGCCAGCAGTTCGATACTCAGGGGTGGGCCCTACGAGCAGTACTTC.

On this clonotype: A single base separates this from a much larger clone, so it may be a read error. The chain couples TRBV7-9 to TRBJ2-7; D is possibly TRBD2 (6 bases). With 6 bases removed from V and 0 bases from J, the gap between germline ends came to 15 bases. This CDR3 is 15 amino acids long. Germline values: CDR1 SEHNR, CDR2 FQNEAQ (reference sequence). As DNA, the CDR3 is TGTGCCAGCAGTTGGAGGGCAGTGAGCTCCTACGAGCAGTACTTC. Residues: CASSWRAVSSYEQYF.

This clonotype has ten or more counts. The chain has TRBV6-2 or TRBV6-3 and TRBJ2-1; TRBD1 might be the D (5 bases). V gave up 0 bases and J gave up 3 bases, with 6 bases separating them. The CDR3 sequence is 14 residues long. Germline loops: CDR1 MNHEY, CDR2 SVGEGT. The CDR3: CASSYSDSYNEQFF. The CDR3 DNA is TGTGCCAGCAGTTACTCAGACAGCTACAATGAGCAGTTCTTC.

The gene calls are TRBV12-3 or TRBV12-4 and TRBJ1-5, with D unclear. The CDR3 has 11 residues. Between the trimmed V and J ends, which lost 8 bases and 13 bases, there was a span of 15 bases. The CDR3 nucleotides read TGTGCCAGCGCTGAACAGCTTCGACAGCATTTT. Its protein is CASAEQLRQHF.

This clonotype was detected ten times or more. The chain combines TRBV12-3 or TRBV12-4 with TRBJ1-2, with 8 bases identical to TRBD1. The CDR3 has 15 residues. J lost 5 bases, V lost 5 bases, and 10 bases had no gene match. The CDR3 sequence: CASSPGTGGPYGYTF. The CDR3, as DNA: TGTGCCAGCAGTCCCGGGACAGGAGGCCCGTATGGCTACACCTTC.

At least ten counts were recorded for this clonotype. The chain is built from TRBV5-1 and TRBJ2-3; 9 bases are a match to TRBD2. The germline gives CDR1 SGHRS, CDR2 YFSETQ. The CDR3 is made up of 15 amino acids. J gave up 2 bases and V 3 bases, and 4 bases lay outside the gene matches. The CDR3 coding sequence is TGCGCCAGCAGCTCAAGCGGGGGGCCCACAGATACGCAGTATTTT. This translates into CASSSSGGPTDTQYF. Full variable domain (outside the CDR3, taken from reference TRBV5-1 and TRBJ2-3): KAGVTQTPRYLIKTRGQQVTLSCSPISGHRSVSWYQQTPGQGLQFLFEYFSETQRNKGNFPGRFSGRQFSNSRSEMNVSTLELGDSALYLCASSSSGGPTDTQYFGPGTRLTVL.

This chain links TRBV5-1 with TRBJ2-2, with 7 bases aligning to TRBD1. Germline CDR1 and CDR2: SGHRS and YFSETQ. The CDR3 length is 18 residues. Trimming took 4 bases from V and 5 from J; bases not matched to a gene: 17. The CDR3 sequence: CASSLGPWTGPSTGELFF. The CDR3 region has the DNA TGCGCCAGCAGCCTGGGACCTTGGACAGGCCCGAGTACCGGGGAGCTGTTTTTT.

This clonotype was seen ten or more times. This chain links TRBV5-1 with TRBJ2-7; tentative D call: TRBD2 (5 bases). Trimming removed 0 bases at V and 3 bases at J, with 10 bases between. Looked up from germline, CDR1 is SGHRS and CDR2 is YFSETQ. This CDR3 spans 14 amino acids. The CDR3 spells CASSLAPGVYEQYF. The CDR3 region has the DNA TGCGCCAGCAGCTTGGCCCCCGGGGTCTACGAGCAGTACTTC.

In its sample, this clonotype was seen many times. J is TRBJ1-2 and V is TRBV5-5, with D uncertain. This CDR3 spans 15 amino acids. The V end was cut by 2 bases, the J end by 0 bases, with 11 bases between. The germline gives CDR1 SGHKS, CDR2 YYEKEE (reference sequence). In nucleotides, the CDR3 is TGTGCCAGCAGCTTCCTTTTGGGCGCTAACTATGGCTACACCTTC. It translates to CASSFLLGANYGYTF.

The chain couples TRBV7-2 to TRBJ2-5, with TRBD2 identical over 8 bases. J lost 5 bases, V lost 10 bases, and 12 bases had no gene match. The CDR3 contains 14 residues. Germline-derived CDR1 and CDR2 are SGHTA and FQGNSA. CDR3 sequence (DNA): TGTGCCACAACCCAGCCGGGAGGGGTGGAGACCCAGTACTTC. This codes for CATTQPGGVETQYF. Filled out from reference TRBV7-2 and TRBJ2-5, the complete variable domain reads GAGVSQSPSNKVTEKGKDVELRCDPISGHTALYWYRQSLGQGLEFLIYFQGNSAPDKSGLPSDRFSAERTGGSVSTLTIQRTQQEDSAVYLCATTQPGGVETQYFGPGTRLLVL.

Turning to this clonotype: One base away lies a much larger clone, so this may be a sequencing read error. This chain joins TRBV3-1 and TRBJ2-7; 9 nucleotides match TRBD2. Germline V gene sequence: CDR1 LGHDT, CDR2 YNNKEL (reference sequence). The CDR3 consists of 15 residues. In nucleotides, the CDR3 is TGTGCCACCAGCCCCGGGACTAGCAACCGCTACGAGCAGTACTTC. It encodes CATSPGTSNRYEQYF.

Many counts were recorded for this clonotype. The chain recombines TRBV5-1 with TRBJ2-4, with D unclear. The CDR3 runs 16 residues. Germline CDR1 and CDR2: SGHRS and YFSETQ. Trimming shortened V by 0 bases and J by 2 bases, and 12 bases separated the two germline ends. This chain's CDR3 is CASSLGPQISKNIQYF. CDR3 nucleotide sequence: TGCGCCAGCAGCTTGGGGCCTCAGATATCCAAAAACATTCAGTACTTC.

This clonotype was detected ten times or more. The gene calls are TRBV20-1 and TRBJ1-5; D not resolved. Germline CDR1 reads DFQATT; CDR2 reads SNEGSKA (reference sequence). Deletions cut 6 bases from V and 4 bases from J, with 7 bases between. CDR3 length equals 11 residues. The DNA for the CDR3 is TGCAGTGCAGGGAATAATCAGCCCCAGCATTTT. Translation gives CSAGNNQPQHF.

This clonotype has ten or more counts. V and J are TRBV28 and TRBJ1-5; TRBD1 matches 9 bases. Germline lookup yields CDR1 MDHEN and CDR2 SYDVKM. This CDR3 contains 15 residues. Germline trimming cut 4 bases from V and 9 bases from J; bases unmatched to any gene: 10. The DNA for the CDR3 is TGTGCCAGCAGTTCCCCGGGACAGGGCTTTGCGCCCCAGCATTTT. Protein product: CASSSPGQGFAPQHF.

This clonotype was recorded many times. This chain links TRBV12-3 or TRBV12-4 with TRBJ1-5; D perhaps matches TRBD1 (6 bases). CDR3 length equals 15 residues. V dropped 8 bases and J dropped 2 bases, with 16 bases sitting between them. The CDR3 loop is CASSEGDGGNQPQHF. As DNA, the CDR3 is TGTGCCAGCTCTGAGGGGGACGGCGGCAATCAGCCCCAGCATTTT.